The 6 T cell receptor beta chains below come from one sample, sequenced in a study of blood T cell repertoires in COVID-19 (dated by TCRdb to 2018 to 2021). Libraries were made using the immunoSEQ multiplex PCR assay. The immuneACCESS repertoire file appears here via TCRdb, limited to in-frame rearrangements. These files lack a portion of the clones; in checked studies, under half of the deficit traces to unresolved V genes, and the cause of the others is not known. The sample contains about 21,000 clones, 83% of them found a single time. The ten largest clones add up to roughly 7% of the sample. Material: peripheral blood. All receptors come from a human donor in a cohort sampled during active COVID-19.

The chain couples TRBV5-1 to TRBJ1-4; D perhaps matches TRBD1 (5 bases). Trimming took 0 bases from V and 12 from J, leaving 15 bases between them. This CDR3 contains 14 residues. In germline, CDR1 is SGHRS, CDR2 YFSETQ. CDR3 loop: CASSLDRMPGELFF. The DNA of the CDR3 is TGCGCCAGCAGCTTGGATCGGATGCCGGGGGAACTGTTTTTT.

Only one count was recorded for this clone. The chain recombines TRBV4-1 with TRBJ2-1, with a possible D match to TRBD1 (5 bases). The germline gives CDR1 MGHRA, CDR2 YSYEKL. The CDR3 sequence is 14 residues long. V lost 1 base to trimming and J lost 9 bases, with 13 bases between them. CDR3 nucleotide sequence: TGCGCCAGCAGCCAAGTGTCAGGGTTCGGTGAGCAGTTCTTC. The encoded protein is CASSQVSGFGEQFF.

Here the CDR3 reads CASSLMGGQRGYTF. Here the CDR3 DNA reads TGTGCCAGCAGCTTGATGGGGGGGCAACGGGGCTACACCTTC. This chain connects TRBV5-8 to TRBJ1-2, with D possibly being TRBD1 (6 bases). Germline lookup yields CDR1 SGHTS and CDR2 YDEGEE. The CDR3 is made up of 14 amino acids. Trimming pared 1 base from V and 8 bases from J, leaving 15 bases between.

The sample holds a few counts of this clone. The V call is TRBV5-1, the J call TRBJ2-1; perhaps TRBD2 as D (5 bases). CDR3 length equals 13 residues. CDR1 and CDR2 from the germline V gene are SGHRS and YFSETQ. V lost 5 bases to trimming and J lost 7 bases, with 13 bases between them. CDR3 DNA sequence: TGCGCCAGCAGGGGGAGCTCCTGGAATGAGCAGTTCTTC. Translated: CASRGSSWNEQFF.

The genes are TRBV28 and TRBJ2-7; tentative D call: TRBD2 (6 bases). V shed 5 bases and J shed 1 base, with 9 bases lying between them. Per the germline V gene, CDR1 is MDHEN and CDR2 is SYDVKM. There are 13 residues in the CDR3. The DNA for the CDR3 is TGTGCCAGCAGTCCAGGAGGGTCCTACGAGCAGTACTTC. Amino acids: CASSPGGSYEQYF.

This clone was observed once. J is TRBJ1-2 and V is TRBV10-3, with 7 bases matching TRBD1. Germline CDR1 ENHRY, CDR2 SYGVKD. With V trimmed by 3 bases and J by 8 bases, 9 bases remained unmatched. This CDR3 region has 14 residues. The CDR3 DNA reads TGTGCCATCAGTGACCAGACAGGGCCCAGCGGCTACACCTTC. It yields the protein CAISDQTGPSGYTF.